The present TCR beta chain was sequenced within a study of T cell responses to AZD1222 COVID-19 vaccine. The study, taken as a whole, reports: Researchers took repertoire samples only after the peak T cell response had come.

Assay: immunoSEQ multiplex PCR; the TCRdb copy retains only in-frame clones and omits some. The repertoire has about 130,000 clones, 87% of them found once; the top ten carry approximately 1.6%. Details on this clone: Its matching antigen is unknown.

The CDR3 loop spans 13 amino acids. The germline V gene has CDR1 SGHDN and CDR2 FVKESK. V lost 4 bases, J lost 4 bases, and 8 bases lay in between. The material sequenced was peripheral blood, taken on day 0 of AZD1222 vaccination. This receptor was obtained from an adult in good health. V gene TRBV14 combines with J gene TRBJ1-3; D is perhaps TRBD1 (5 bases). This CDR3 reads CASSPGLGNTIYF. In nucleotides, the CDR3 is TGTGCCAGCAGCCCAGGGCTGGGAAACACCATATATTTT.